This paragraph covers one T cell receptor (beta chain) sequence. This specimen comes from a study of blood T cell repertoires in COVID-19. About the study: Sites in the United States, Italy and Spain provided acute and convalescent COVID-19 samples. Sources were T cells, B-cell-depleted T cells, or PBMCs; the material itself was cDNA or gDNA.

Original processing notes: Reference gene primer amplification in the assay estimated nucleated cell counts. TCRdb's copy holds only in-frame clones and misses some; the assay was immunoSEQ multiplex PCR. V and J calls plus clone size are reproduced from that table; the DNA served to infer D and trimming. Of about 300,000 clones listed, approximately 88% are singletons. The receptor comes from a woman under 40 who had recovered from COVID-19. The material sequenced was peripheral blood.

The CDR3 is CASSFTGVNTEAFF. CDR3 DNA: TGTGCCAGCAGCTTTACAGGGGTGAACACTGAAGCTTTCTTT. The chain recombines TRBV7-9 with TRBJ1-1; 7 bases align to TRBD1. CDR1 and CDR2 from the germline V gene are SEHNR and FQNEAQ (reference sequence). CDR3 length equals 14 residues. Losses at the gene ends were 3 bases for V and 0 bases for J; bases not matched to a gene: 1.